The clone carrying this T cell receptor beta chain has just one count. This specimen belongs to a study of blood T cell repertoires in COVID-19. Study-wide background: There were acute and convalescent COVID-19 samples, and they came from the United States, Italy and Spain. The cDNA or gDNA used as material had been derived from T cells, B-cell-depleted T cells, or PBMCs.

The repertoire was sequenced with immunoSEQ multiplex PCR; TCRdb's copy has only in-frame clones and lacks some. Of over 35,000 clones listed, more than 65% are singletons. The clonotype originates from a man between 65 and 85 years old with acute or convalescent COVID-19. Sequencing input: peripheral blood.

The CDR3 nucleotides are TGTGCCAGCAGCCCGTCTTCTAGCGGGAGGGTATATGAGCAGTTCTTC. Amino acids: CASSPSSSGRVYEQFF. The genes are TRBV28 and TRBJ2-1; 12 bases match TRBD2. There are 16 residues in the CDR3. V lost 6 bases and J lost 8; bases outside the gene matches: 11. Germline-derived CDR1 and CDR2 are MDHEN and SYDVKM.